This TCR beta chain was obtained from a study of molecular identifiers for immune sequencing clone quantification listed by TCRdb under 2018. Turning to the overall study: For a replicate experiment, RNA from roughly 20,000 or 100,000 naive CD8 T cells was divided into five aliquots, and four of the five aliquots were sequenced. CD8 T cells were used in a methods study to benchmark molecular-identifier clustering-based TCR repertoire sequencing (MIDCIRS) and TCR RNA copy counting.

Libraries of naive CD8 T cells were generated from roughly 20,000 to 1,000,000 sorted cells, with 10%, 30% or 50% of the purified RNA used. Naive CD8 T cells were FACS-sorted as CD8+CD4-CCR7+CD45RA+ on a BD FACSAria II into RLT Plus buffer. To test detection sensitivity, Jurkat RNA equivalent to approximately ten TCR copies was spiked into samples of roughly 17,000-1,000,000 naive CD8 T cells. CD8 T cells were enriched using RosetteSep CD8+ T Cell Enrichment Cocktail and Ficoll-Paque, and the enriched cells then underwent ACK red cell lysis. Broad study findings and their caveats: Modeling indicated roughly 3.3 TCR RNA copies recovered per cell, compared with about 9.4 by digital PCR, which implies a capture efficiency of about 31%. When barcode sub-clustering was left out, chimeric consensus sequences inflated TCR diversity, with chimeras reaching as high as 47%. The sizes of highly expanded clones could end up underestimated when identical TCR molecules share a barcode. Even against a background of around 950,000 naive CD8 T cells, spiked-in Jurkat TCR RNA amounting to a single cell's worth was reported to be detectable. The naive libraries included spiked-in Jurkat TCR RNA (over nine copies' worth), and this RNA is not part of the donor repertoire. In CMV-specific effector cells, clones with more than 20 RNA copies contained over 98% of molecules, whereas in naive cells such clones contained under 1% of molecules.

The library was obtained by PCR. TCRdb names Illumina HiSeq 4000 as the instrument used. Bulk TCR libraries were made following a previously described method, with the TCR primers given in Table S5. Total RNA was purified with the Qiagen AllPrep DNA/RNA kit. Before analysis, reads from multiple sequencing runs of one library were combined. The study's own analysis went as follows. Reads were retained only if an exact TCR constant sequence was present, and the retained reads were trimmed to 150 nt and grouped according to their 12-nt molecular barcodes. Within each barcode group, reads were sub-clustered at a 15% Levenshtein threshold, and quality-weighted consensus sequences were built per RNA molecule. Non-functional sequences were filtered out, along with any lower-count sequence sitting one edit away from another sequence. Based on a fit of two negative binomial distributions, barcode sub-clusters having less than 20% of the maximum read count were discarded. TCRdb handled the public reads itself, with Q25 trimming in fastp and clone calling in MiXCR, and kept productive beta chains. Rows are combined by CDR3 protein, so each entry shows the most common genes and DNA. What appears here as the V and J calls and clone size reflects TCRdb's work, not the paper's. The sample table contains some 650,000 distinct CDR3 sequences; only one count was recorded for 15% to 20% of them. The ten largest clones capture roughly 0.9% of the sample.

This clonotype was detected many times. No cognate antigen has been identified for it. Base qualities are missing; no much larger clone stands one base away. V trim: 3 bases; J trim: 4 bases; unmatched bases: 10. CDR1 and CDR2 are drawn from the germline V gene: SQVTM, ANQGSEA. The CDR3 covers 15 residues, taking in both the cysteine and the phenylalanine. Only the CDR3 portion is preserved as DNA: 45 bases, with reading frame beginning at the first base. The sequenced sample consisted of naive CD8+ T cells from blood, with Jurkat cell RNA spiked in. The cell subset or site label on this specimen signifies: FACS-sorted CD8+CD4-CCR7+CD45RA+ naive T cells. The receptor comes from a human donor in good health. Some libraries in this study had Jurkat cell RNA spiked in. The rearrangement joined TRBV29-1 to TRBJ2-7; TRBD1 matches 9 bases in the middle. Read as DNA, the sequence is TGCAGCGTTGACTACGGACAGGGGAATACTTACGAGCAGTACTTC. Its translation reads: CSVDYGQGNTYEQYF.